This T cell receptor (beta chain) comes out of a study of response to subunit inactivated influenza vaccine. Overall study findings and caveats: The authors put forward the suggestion that each seasonal influenza vaccination may bring in only a limited number of new T cells.

Germline V CDR1 and CDR2: DFQATT, SNEGSKA (reference sequence). The germline V and J ends were trimmed by 0 bases and 4 bases, with 13 bases remaining between them. The CDR3 loop spans 15 amino acids. MiXCR was run by TCRdb on the RT-PCR reads, yielding one entry per CDR3 protein. The sample records 150,000 to 200,000 distinct CDR3 sequences, roughly a tenth being singletons. About this clonotype: Its specificity is unknown.

The V and J genes are TRBV20-1 and TRBJ2-1, with D uncertain. The receptor was isolated from a man aged 50 to 69 who received an inactivated influenza vaccine. The material sequenced was CD8+ T cells sorted from PBMCs, taken about 24 months after vaccination. The CDR3 DNA reads TGCAGTGCTAGAGATGTCCGGACCCTTTACAATGAGCAGTTCTTC. Its translation is CSARDVRTLYNEQFF.